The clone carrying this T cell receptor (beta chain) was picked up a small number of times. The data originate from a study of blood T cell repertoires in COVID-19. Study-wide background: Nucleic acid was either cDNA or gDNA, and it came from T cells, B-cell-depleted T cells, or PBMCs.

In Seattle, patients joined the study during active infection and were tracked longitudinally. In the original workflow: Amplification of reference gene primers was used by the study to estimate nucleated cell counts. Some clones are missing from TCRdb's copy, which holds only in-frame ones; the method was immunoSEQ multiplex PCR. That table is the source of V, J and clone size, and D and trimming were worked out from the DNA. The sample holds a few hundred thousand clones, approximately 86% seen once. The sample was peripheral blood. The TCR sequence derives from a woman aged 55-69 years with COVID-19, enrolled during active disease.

CDR3 coding DNA: TGTGCCAGCAGCTTGGGACTCCGAGGATACACCGGGGAGCTGTTTTTT. This gives the protein CASSLGLRGYTGELFF. The rearrangement uses TRBV9 and TRBJ2-2; a weak D match, TRBD2 (6 bases). Germline CDR1 is SGDLS and CDR2 is YYNGEE. This CDR3 region has 16 residues. V shed 4 bases and J shed 3 bases, with 16 bases lying between them.